The rows below give T cell receptor beta chains drawn from one sample of a study of T cell repertoires in cytomegalovirus infection. These receptors' targets are unknown. TCRdb re-analysed the reads in MiXCR, keeping a single row per CDR3 protein. The sample holds some 800,000 distinct CDR3 sequences, over 25% seen once. Source: cultured CD8+ T cells from PBMCs, taken from culture after CMV antigen stimulation. These receptors were taken from a human donor in good health (CMV status not recorded). Some clones in this sample may be carry-over from other donors' samples. CDR3s include the opening cysteine and the closing phenylalanine or tryptophan. D genes are given only for firm matches. Expanded clones are given a class, and other clones once, few, many or no size at all.

TRBJ2-7 TRBV4-1 TRBD1 - CASSRAGTGTPYEQYF TGCGCCAGCAGTCGTGCCGGGACAGGGACTCCCTACGAGCAGTACTTC
TRBJ2-3 TRBV4-1 TRBD2 - CASSPSGSTVRADTQYF TGCGCCAGCAGCCCTAGCGGGAGCACGGTTAGGGCAGATACGCAGTATTTT
TRBJ2-3 TRBV6-6 TRBD2 - CASSILAGGLDTQYF TGTGCCAGCAGTATTCTAGCGGGGGGCTTAGATACGCAGTATTTT
TRBJ1-5 TRBV27 - - CASRPSPSNQPQHF TGTGCCAGCCGCCCGAGCCCGAGCAATCAGCCCCAGCATTTT
TRBJ2-1 TRBV7-9 - few CASSLASLLGSYNEQFF TGTGCCAGCAGCTTAGCTTCCCTCTTGGGATCCTACAATGAGCAGTTCTTC
TRBJ1-1 TRBV28 TRBD1 - CASSAYRGTEAFF TGTGCCAGCAGCGCCTACAGGGGGACTGAAGCTTTCTTT
TRBJ2-1 TRBV7-9 - - CASSLPGQNYNEQFF TGTGCCAGCAGCTTACCAGGGCAGAATTACAATGAGCAGTTCTTC
TRBJ2-2 TRBV7-9 TRBD1 - CASSRQGADTGELFF TGTGCCAGCAGCCGACAGGGGGCGGACACCGGGGAGCTGTTTTTT
TRBJ1-1 TRBV11-2 TRBD1 - CASSPWDRDLNTEAFF TGTGCCAGCTCCCCCTGGGACAGGGACCTGAACACTGAAGCTTTCTTT
TRBJ2-2 TRBV7-8 TRBD1 few CASSLEEGAQGNTGELFF TGTGCCAGCAGCTTAGAAGAGGGGGCGCAAGGAAACACCGGGGAGCTGTTTTTT
TRBJ2-3 TRBV7-6 - - CVSSPFLRADTQYF TGTGTCAGCAGCCCTTTCCTAAGGGCAGATACGCAGTATTTT
TRBJ1-2 TRBV4-3 - - CASSQDIPWDGYTF TGCGCCAGCAGCCAAGATATCCCTTGGGATGGCTACACCTTC
TRBJ2-1 TRBV19 TRBD2 few CASTWIGGGENEQFF TGTGCCAGTACCTGGATCGGCGGGGGGGAAAATGAGCAGTTCTTC
TRBJ2-5 TRBV14 - few CASSQEAGIGTQYF TGTGCCAGCAGCCAAGAGGCGGGGATTGGGACCCAGTACTTC
TRBJ1-1 TRBV7-9 - many CASSSHVSGADTEAFF TGTGCCAGCAGCTCCCACGTTTCTGGGGCGGACACTGAAGCTTTCTTT
TRBJ1-2 TRBV4-1 - - CASSQAGAPTEYTF TGCGCCAGCAGCCAAGCGGGGGCCCCCACGGAATACACCTTC
TRBJ2-1 TRBV7-2 TRBD2 - CASSFIAGAGNEQFF TGTGCCAGCAGCTTCATAGCGGGGGCCGGGAATGAGCAGTTCTTC
TRBJ2-7 TRBV12-5 TRBD1 - CASSPGTGAGQYF TGTGCTAGTAGCCCCGGGACAGGGGCCGGGCAGTACTTC
TRBJ1-2 TRBV9 TRBD1 - CASSEGTGGDGYTF TGTGCCAGCAGCGAGGGGACAGGGGGCGATGGCTACACCTTC
TRBJ2-1 TRBV6-9 TRBD2 - CASSSASGGPMIHNEQFF TGTGCCAGCAGTTCGGCTAGCGGGGGCCCGATGATCCACAATGAGCAGTTCTTC
TRBJ1-4 TRBV7-4 - - CASTYPGTTEKLFF TGTGCCAGCACTTATCCAGGGACAACGGAAAAACTGTTTTTT
TRBJ2-3 TRBV7-4 TRBD1 - CASSYPGQNTDTQYF TGTGCCAGCAGTTACCCGGGACAGAACACAGATACGCAGTATTTT
TRBJ2-2 TRBV7-9 TRBD1 - CVSSLSYGISIQGTGELFF TGTGTCAGCAGCCTTTCATATGGGATATCGATACAGGGGACCGGGGAGCTGTTTTTT
TRBJ1-3 TRBV4-3 - - CASSQENPSSGNTIYF TGCGCCAGCAGCCAAGAGAACCCAAGCTCTGGAAACACCATATATTTT
TRBJ2-1 TRBV5-6 - - CASIQTVRVKDEQFF TGTGCCAGCATCCAGACCGTGCGGGTAAAAGATGAGCAGTTCTTC
TRBJ2-5 TRBV7-9 - - CASSLPLGQETQYF TGTGCCAGCAGCCTCCCGCTCGGCCAAGAGACCCAGTACTTC
TRBJ2-7 TRBV5-6 - - CASTSGRTYEQYF TGTGCCAGCACCTCCGGAAGGACCTACGAGCAGTACTTC
TRBJ1-5 TRBV7-8 - many CASSLASGDYSNQPQHF TGTGCCAGCAGCTTAGCGAGCGGGGACTATAGCAATCAGCCCCAGCATTTT
TRBJ1-2 TRBV6-1 - - CAIPWTGGVYYGYTF TGTGCCATCCCCTGGACGGGGGGAGTTTACTATGGCTACACCTTC
TRBJ2-7 TRBV6-2/TRBV6-3 - few CATGHSYEQYF TGTGCCACCGGACACTCCTACGAGCAGTACTTC
TRBJ1-1 TRBV27 - - CASSLHIGLSTEAFF TGTGCCAGCAGTCTCCATATTGGGTTGAGCACTGAAGCTTTCTTT
TRBJ2-1 TRBV6-2/TRBV6-3 TRBD2 - CASSPPGGGFNEQFF TGTGCCAGCAGCCCACCGGGGGGGGGGTTCAATGAGCAGTTCTTC
TRBJ1-5 TRBV7-2 - many CASSEGTLINQPQHF TGTGCCAGCAGCGAGGGCACCCTGATCAATCAGCCCCAGCATTTT